Given below is one T cell receptor beta chain in context. The method was immunoSEQ multiplex PCR; TCRdb's version includes in-frame clones alone and lacks a portion of them. The sample holds around 120,000 clones, around 90% seen once. These data originate in a study of T cell responses to AZD1222 COVID-19 vaccine. Trimming cost V 0 bases and J 4 bases, with 7 bases left between them. CDR1 and CDR2 (germline): SGHNT, YYREEE (reference sequence). The CDR3 runs to 13 residues. The clonotype comes from an adult in good health. The chain couples TRBV5-4 to TRBJ1-2; D unclear. This sample comprised peripheral blood, obtained on day 0 of AZD1222 vaccination. CDR3: CASSLVPAYGYTF. CDR3 bases: TGTGCCAGCAGCTTGGTACCGGCCTATGGCTACACCTTC.